Following are 14 T cell receptor beta chains from one sample sequenced in a study of T cell responses to AZD1222 COVID-19 vaccine. Clones were sequenced by immunoSEQ multiplex PCR, and TCRdb holds only the in-frame ones, with some missing. This sample has more than 110,000 clones, with approximately 94% found just once. This material consisted of peripheral blood, taken on day 0 of AZD1222 vaccination. Source of these receptors: an adult in good health.

The rearrangement uses TRBV2 and TRBJ1-1; D is ambiguous. Germline values: CDR1 SNHLY, CDR2 FYNNEI. The CDR3 extends over 12 amino acids. The V and J ends lost 3 bases and 10 bases respectively, with 12 bases between them. This CDR3 reads CASSDLPTGAFF. DNA of the CDR3: TGTGCCAGCAGTGACCTGCCCACGGGAGCTTTCTTT.

The chain has TRBV5-1 and TRBJ2-7, with TRBD1 matching over 7 bases. The V gene's germline CDR1 is SGHRS and CDR2 YFSETQ. The CDR3 contains 15 residues. The J segment lost 6 bases and the V segment lost 3 bases, leaving 12 bases of the junction unmatched. The CDR3 region is CASSSVTGLYSEQYF. DNA for the CDR3: TGCGCCAGCAGCTCGGTGACAGGGTTGTACTCCGAGCAGTACTTC.

The V and J genes are TRBV7-2 and TRBJ2-1, with 9 positions matching TRBD2. CDR1 is SGHTA, CDR2 FQGNSA, per germline. This CDR3 comprises 16 residues. V trimming: 1 base; J trimming: 2 bases; junction bases outside the gene matches: 3. The CDR3 nucleotides are TGTGCCAGCAGCTTAGATTTAGCGGGGGCCTACAATGAGCAGTTCTTC. It translates to CASSLDLAGAYNEQFF.

The gene calls are TRBV18 and TRBJ1-1; tentative D call: TRBD1 (5 bases). This CDR3 spans 13 amino acids. Germline V CDR1 and CDR2: KGHSH, LQKENI. V was pared by 10 bases and J by 4 bases, with 16 bases between. This CDR3 is CANRRGEGTEAFF. CDR3 bases: TGTGCCAACCGTCGGGGGGAGGGCACTGAAGCTTTCTTT.

This clone has only one observation. The rearrangement links TRBV18 to TRBJ1-1; 8 bases agree with TRBD1. Germline CDR1 KGHSH, CDR2 LQKENI. V dropped 2 bases and J dropped 3; count of bases not matched to a gene: 5. The CDR3 extends over 15 amino acids. The CDR3 reads CASSPGQGVDTEAFF. The CDR3 bases are TGTGCCAGCTCACCAGGACAGGGAGTGGACACTGAAGCTTTCTTT.

This chain joins TRBV3-1 (or the pseudogene TRBV3-2) and TRBJ1-6, with a possible D match to TRBD1 (6 bases). In germline, CDR1 is LGHDT, CDR2 YNNKEL (reference sequence). The CDR3 runs to 14 residues. Trimming cost V 2 bases and J 9 bases, with 11 bases left between them. The CDR3: CASSQRDNSSPLHF. CDR3 sequence (DNA): TGTGCCAGCAGCCAAAGGGACAATAGTTCACCCCTCCACTTT.

The chain joins TRBV6-5 to TRBJ1-6, with 10 bases matching TRBD1. Germline CDR1 reads MNHEY; CDR2 reads SVGAGI. The CDR3 has 16 amino acids. The junction had 3 bases not matched to a gene; V was cut back by 2 bases and J by 5 bases. This CDR3 is CASSYGTGEDNSPLHF. CDR3 bases: TGTGCCAGCAGTTACGGGACAGGGGAGGATAATTCACCCCTCCACTTT.

V gene TRBV7-9 combines with J gene TRBJ2-7, with D tentatively TRBD1 (5 bases). CDR1 and CDR2 from the germline V gene are SEHNR and FQNEAQ (reference sequence). V shed 3 bases and J shed 3 bases, with 12 bases lying between them. The CDR3 loop spans 14 amino acids. The CDR3 loop reads CASSFWTTNYEQYF. CDR3 coding DNA: TGTGCCAGCAGCTTCTGGACAACAAACTACGAGCAGTACTTC.

This chain uses TRBV12-2 with TRBJ1-2. TRBV12-2 is a known pseudogene. This CDR3 is built from 14 residues. In DNA, the CDR3 is TGTGCAAGTCGCCCACCGGGGGTGAACTATGGCTACACCTTC. This translates into CASRPPGVNYGYTF.

The genes are TRBV4-1 and TRBJ1-1; D is perhaps TRBD1 (5 bases). Germline V gene data show CDR1 as MGHRA and CDR2 as YSYEKL. The CDR3 runs to 16 residues. V was clipped by 3 bases and J by 0 bases, with 14 bases between them. The CDR3 nucleotides read TGCGCCAGCAGCCACACTTCACGGGGGGTGAACACTGAAGCTTTCTTT. Residues: CASSHTSRGVNTEAFF.

The V call is TRBV28, the J call TRBJ1-1, with 9 bases fitting TRBD1. CDR3 length equals 14 residues. Losses at the gene ends were 2 bases for V and 4 bases for J; bases not matched to a gene: 2. In germline, CDR1 is MDHEN, CDR2 SYDVKM. CDR3 DNA sequence: TGTGCCAGCAGTTTACAGACAGGGGGCACTGAAGCTTTCTTT. This encodes CASSLQTGGTEAFF.

This chain uses TRBV4-2 with TRBJ1-1; 7 nucleotides agree with TRBD1. The germline V gene has CDR1 LGHNA and CDR2 YNFKEQ. There are 15 residues in the CDR3. Trimming removed 3 bases from V and 3 bases from J; junction bases left unmatched: 7. CDR3 nucleotide sequence: TGTGCCAGCAGCCAGGCACAGGGGAGGGACACTGAAGCTTTCTTT. This gives the protein CASSQAQGRDTEAFF.

The chain has TRBV7-6 and TRBJ2-7; 8 bases agree with TRBD2. This CDR3 is 12 amino acids long. Trimming took 9 bases from V and 0 from J; bases not matched to a gene: 1. Germline lookup yields CDR1 SGHVS and CDR2 FNYEAQ. This CDR3 reads CASSGISYEQYF. The CDR3 region has the DNA TGTGCCAGTAGCGGGATCTCCTACGAGCAGTACTTC.

The chain carries TRBV7-2 and TRBJ2-7, with 12 bases identical to TRBD1. Trimming removed 1 base from V and 4 bases from J; junction bases left unmatched: 2. Germline V gene data show CDR1 as SGHTA and CDR2 as FQGNSA. The CDR3 has 15 residues. CDR3 DNA: TGTGCCAGCAGCTTAGTGGGACAGGGGGCGTACGAGCAGTACTTC. As protein: CASSLVGQGAYEQYF.